Sequencing of this TCR beta chain was carried out in a study of vaccination and CD4 T cells after COVID-19. Treatment of the sample: roughly 11-day PBMC culture with coronavirus spike peptide pools or control peptides (ViraFEST assay). Sequencing of DNA taken from cultured CD4+ T cells relied on the Oncomine TCR Beta short-read assay. TCRdb re-called the PCR reads through MiXCR, storing one row per CDR3 protein. Seen here are 10,000 to 12,000 distinct CDR3 sequences, over 25% observed once, and the top ten hold over 14%. Study-level points and caveats: It was observed that, in convalescent patients, a median about 90% of reactive clones arose only post-vaccination.

CDR1 SGHTA and CDR2 FQGTGA come from the germline V gene. The CDR3 totals 14 residues. V lost 5 bases, J lost 0 bases, and 7 bases lay in between. With respect to this clonotype: What it binds is unknown.

The chain couples TRBV7-3 to TRBJ2-2; D is unclear. The sequencing here drew on CD4+ T cells from blood, cultured in vitro, taken after SARS-CoV-2 vaccination. The TCR originated in a human donor who had recovered from COVID-19. The CDR3 bases are TGTGCCAGCAGCCGGACGGCGAACACCGGGGAGCTGTTTTTT. Translating gives CASSRTANTGELFF.